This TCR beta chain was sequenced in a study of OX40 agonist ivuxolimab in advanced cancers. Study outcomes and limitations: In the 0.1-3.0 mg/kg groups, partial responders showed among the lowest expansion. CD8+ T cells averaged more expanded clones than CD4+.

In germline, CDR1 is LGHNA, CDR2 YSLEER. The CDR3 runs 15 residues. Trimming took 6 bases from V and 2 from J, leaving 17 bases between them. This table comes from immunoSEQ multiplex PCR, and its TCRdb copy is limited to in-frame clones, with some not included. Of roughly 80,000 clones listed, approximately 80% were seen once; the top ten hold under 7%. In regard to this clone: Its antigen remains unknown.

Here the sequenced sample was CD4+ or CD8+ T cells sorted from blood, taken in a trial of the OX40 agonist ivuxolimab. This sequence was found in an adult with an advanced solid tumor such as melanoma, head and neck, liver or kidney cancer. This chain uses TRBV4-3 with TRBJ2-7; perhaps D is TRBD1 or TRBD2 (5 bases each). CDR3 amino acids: CASSPTGTNTYEQYF. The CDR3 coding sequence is TGCGCCAGCAGTCCCACCGGGACCAATACCTACGAGCAGTACTTC.